This TCR beta chain derives from a study of blood T cells in healthy people across ages. Findings and caveats of the study: Diversity was estimated from one million T cells, and these estimates were considered underestimates. When set beside aged donors, long-lived donors presented more naive CD4+ cells and higher diversity.

Turning to this clonotype: The antigen is unknown.

A second about 7 to 12 cycle PCR used barcoded and J-beta primers. TCRdb re-derived calls from the 5' RACE reads in MiXCR, one entry per CDR3 protein. Here the sample spans more than 750,000 distinct CDR3 sequences, about 29% being singletons. The V segment lost 4 bases and the J segment 3 bases; nucleotides outside the gene matches: 4. The CDR3 extends over 15 amino acids. The V gene's germline CDR1 is SGHTA and CDR2 FQGNSA. The same sample was also studied in work on T cells of mothers and their children. That source reports: The authors added sample barcodes and 2-4 random nucleotides using the M1S primer of the second PCR. The study obtained over 8 million TCR beta CDR3 reads per mother and about 3 million per child.

Material: blood. The clonotype comes from a woman in her thirties or forties in good health. This rearrangement joins TRBV7-2 to TRBJ1-2, with 11 bases that match TRBD1. CDR3 in DNA: TGTGCCAGCAGCTCGGACAGGGGGCTGGACTATGGCTACACCTTC. This sequence encodes CASSSDRGLDYGYTF.